This T cell receptor (beta chain) was observed in a study of T cell responses to AZD1222 COVID-19 vaccine. This clone showed up just once. No antigen is known for it. Profiling relied on immunoSEQ multiplex PCR, and the TCRdb table lists in-frame clones only, not all of them. The table lists roughly 130,000 clones, roughly 87% of them singletons. Overall study results and limits: Donors, mostly white British, included more females; clonal diversity was possibly underestimated. Close to half of all spike-specific TCRs reportedly target regions of the variants that are unmutated. Sampling captured repertoires only after the peak T cell response.

The V gene's germline CDR1 is SGHTA and CDR2 FQGNSA. Trimming shortened V by 5 bases and J by 11 bases, and 21 bases separated the two germline ends. This CDR3 has 14 amino acids. The V and J genes are TRBV7-2 and TRBJ1-2; D gene unclear. The material was peripheral blood, obtained on day 0 of AZD1222 vaccination. The clonotype was recovered from an adult in good health. Here the CDR3 reads CASSPKGGPNTYTF. The DNA for the CDR3 is TGTGCCAGCAGCCCCAAGGGAGGGCCCAATACATACACCTTC.